Below, 17 T cell receptor beta chains from the same sample are listed, as sequenced in a study of cytomegalovirus exposure and HLA in healthy donors. The PCR contained 60 Vbeta and 13 Jbeta primers. Assay used: immunoSEQ multiplex PCR; TCRdb lists only in-frame clones, some missing. The repertoire holds some 250,000 clones, with roughly 87% as singletons. Sequencing was performed on PBMCs. The receptors were gathered from a woman between 35 and 50 years old in good health and CMV-seropositive.

The CDR3 is CASSLGASKPAFF. The DNA of the CDR3 is TGTGCCAGCAGCTTGGGCGCCTCAAAACCAGCTTTCTTT. V is TRBV5-8 and J is TRBJ1-1; D gene ambiguous. Trimming pared 0 bases from V and 10 bases from J, leaving 13 bases between. The CDR3 consists of 13 residues. Germline assignment: CDR1 SGHTS and CDR2 YDEGEE.

The chain uses TRBV25-1 and TRBJ1-2; maybe TRBD1 (5 bases). Trimming left V 1 base short and J 4 bases short, with 10 bases between. Germline V CDR1 and CDR2: MGHDK, SYGVNS. This CDR3 comprises 14 residues. CDR3 coding DNA: TGTGCCAGCAGTGAATCCGCCAGGGCCTATGGCTACACCTTC. It is translated as CASSESARAYGYTF.

The genes are TRBV9 and TRBJ1-2, with 8 positions matching TRBD1. V shed 4 bases, J shed 2 bases, and the junction held 4 bases outside the gene matches. The CDR3 totals 14 residues. Germline CDR1 reads SGDLS; CDR2 reads YYNGEE. The chain's CDR3 is CASSRTGNNYGYTF. The CDR3 DNA follows: TGTGCCAGCAGCAGGACAGGGAACAACTATGGCTACACCTTC.

The genes are TRBV7-9 and TRBJ1-1; TRBD1 matches 8 bases. CDR3 length: 16 residues. V dropped 0 bases and J dropped 5; count of bases not matched to a gene: 8. Germline loops: CDR1 SEHNR, CDR2 FQNEAQ (reference sequence). In DNA, the CDR3 is TGTGCCAGCAGCTTAGCGGGCAGGGGGCGCGATACTGAAGCTTTCTTT. Translating gives CASSLAGRGRDTEAFF.

The CDR3 loop is CASSKNGKGLRNIQYF. The CDR3 DNA sequence: TGTGCCAGCAGCAAAAACGGGAAGGGTTTGAGAAACATTCAGTACTTC. V gene TRBV21-1 combines with J gene TRBJ2-4; TRBD2, the table's D call, was not compared with the DNA. TRBV21-1 is flagged as a pseudogene. This CDR3 region has 16 residues.

The chain has TRBV2 and TRBJ1-6; possibly TRBD1 for D (5 bases). The CDR3 contains 18 residues. In germline, CDR1 is SNHLY, CDR2 FYNNEI. The V gene lost 6 bases and the J gene lost 5 bases, with 23 bases spanning the gap. The CDR3 is CASSLRRPAPGNNSPLHF. CDR3 nucleotides: TGTGCCAGCAGCCTACGACGGCCGGCTCCAGGGAATAATTCACCCCTCCACTTT.

The V gene is TRBV11-1, the J gene TRBJ2-7; 7 nucleotides match TRBD1. The CDR3 spans 14 residues. The V gene's germline CDR1 is SGHAT and CDR2 FQDESV (reference sequence). J lost 3 bases, V lost 5 bases, and 7 bases had no gene match. The chain's CDR3 is CASSPRDRYYEQYF. CDR3 DNA sequence: TGTGCCAGCAGCCCTCGGGACAGATACTACGAGCAGTACTTC.

There are a few counts of this clone. This chain joins TRBV7-8 and TRBJ1-1; 7 bases are shared with TRBD1. CDR3 size: 17 residues. J was trimmed by 0 bases and V by 4 bases; bases with no gene match: 11. Per the germline V gene, CDR1 is SGHVS and CDR2 is FQNEAQ. Here the CDR3 reads CASSWTGPTLMNTEAFF. CDR3 in DNA: TGTGCCAGCAGCTGGACAGGACCCACTCTCATGAACACTGAAGCTTTCTTT.

This chain connects TRBV5-1 to TRBJ1-1; 9 positions agree with TRBD1. There are 13 residues in the CDR3. The V and J ends lost 3 bases and 5 bases, in that order; junction bases with no gene match: 2. The germline V gene has CDR1 SGHRS and CDR2 YFSETQ. For the CDR3, the DNA is TGCGCCAGCAGCTGGGGGACAGGGACTGAAGCTTTCTTT. It encodes CASSWGTGTEAFF.

CDR3 protein: CASGTESSGANVLTF. CDR3 nucleotides: TGTGCCAGCGGAACGGAGAGCTCTGGGGCCAACGTCCTGACTTTC. The V call is TRBV9, the J call TRBJ2-6, with unresolved D. CDR1 SGDLS and CDR2 YYNGEE come from the germline V gene. The V end lost 7 bases, the J end lost 0 bases, and 11 bases lay between the germline ends. The CDR3 covers 15 residues.

The chain recombines TRBV19 with TRBJ1-2, with unresolved D. CDR1 and CDR2 (germline): LNHDA, SQIVND (reference sequence). The CDR3 is made up of 15 amino acids. V lost 5 bases, J lost 4 bases, and 17 bases lay in between. DNA of the CDR3: TGTGCCAGTAGTCAGGCCTCAACCAACCGCTATGGCTACACCTTC. Amino acid sequence: CASSQASTNRYGYTF.

In this sample, this clone turned up a few times. The chain links TRBV30 to TRBJ1-5; the D is unclear. The CDR3 length is 13 residues. V shed 3 bases and J shed 5 bases, with 11 bases lying between them. The germline CDR1 and CDR2 sequences are GTSNPN and SVGIG (reference sequence). CDR3 nucleotide sequence: TGTGCCTGGAGGGCAGCGCTTGATCAGCCCCAGCATTTT. Amino acids: CAWRAALDQPQHF.

On this clone: Additional DNA sequences in this sample encode the identical CDR3. The CDR3 DNA sequence: TGTGCCAGCTCACCCGGACAGGGAGAAGCTTTCTTT. It encodes CASSPGQGEAFF. The chain is built from TRBV18 and TRBJ1-1; 8 nucleotides match TRBD1. The germline CDR1 and CDR2 sequences are KGHSH and LQKENI. Trimming took 3 bases from V and 8 from J; bases not matched to a gene: 2. This CDR3 spans 12 amino acids.

J is TRBJ1-3 and V is TRBV11-2; D is unclear. Germline lookup yields CDR1 SGHAT and CDR2 FQNNGV. The V end lost 11 bases, the J end lost 1 base, and 21 bases lay between the germline ends. The CDR3 extends over 16 amino acids. The CDR3: CALQRAESKSGNTIYF. The CDR3 region has the DNA TGTGCCCTCCAGAGGGCCGAATCAAAATCTGGAAACACCATATATTTT.

This sequence joins TRBV4-3 and TRBJ2-7, with D possibly TRBD1 on 6 matching bases. Trimming removed 3 bases from V and 1 base from J, with 10 bases in between. This CDR3 contains 14 residues. Germline V gene lookup returns CDR1 LGHNA and CDR2 YSLEER. The CDR3 DNA is TGCGCCAGCAGCCACTACGGACAGTCCTACGAGCAGTACTTC. This sequence encodes CASSHYGQSYEQYF.

The rearrangement uses TRBV28 and TRBJ2-3; TRBD1 agrees at 7 bases. The CDR3 runs to 15 residues. The germline gives CDR1 MDHEN, CDR2 SYDVKM. V gave up 6 bases and J gave up 5 bases; unmatched junction bases: 11. CDR3 in DNA: TGTGCCAGCAGCAAAATTCGGGCAGGGGGAGATACGCAGTATTTT. Protein product: CASSKIRAGGDTQYF.

This clone was counted only a few times. The chain couples TRBV4-3 to TRBJ2-7; D ambiguous. Per germline, CDR1 LGHNA and CDR2 YSLEER. This CDR3 has 13 amino acids. Trimming shortened V by 1 base and J by 1 base, and 5 bases separated the two germline ends. This CDR3 reads CASSQAGSYEQYF. The DNA for the CDR3 is TGCGCCAGCAGCCAAGCAGGATCCTACGAGCAGTACTTC.